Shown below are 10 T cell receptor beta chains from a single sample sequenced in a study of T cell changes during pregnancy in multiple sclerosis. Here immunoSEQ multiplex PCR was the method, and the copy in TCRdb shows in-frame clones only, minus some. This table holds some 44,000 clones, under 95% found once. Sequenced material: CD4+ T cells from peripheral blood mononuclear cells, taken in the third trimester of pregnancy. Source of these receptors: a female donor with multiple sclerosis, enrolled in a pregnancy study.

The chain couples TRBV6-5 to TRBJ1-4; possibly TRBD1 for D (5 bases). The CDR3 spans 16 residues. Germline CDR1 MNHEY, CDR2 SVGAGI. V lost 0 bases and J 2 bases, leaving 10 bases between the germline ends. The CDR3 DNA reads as TGTGCCAGCAGTTACTCCCTTCGACAGACTAATGAAAAACTGTTTTTT. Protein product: CASSYSLRQTNEKLFF.

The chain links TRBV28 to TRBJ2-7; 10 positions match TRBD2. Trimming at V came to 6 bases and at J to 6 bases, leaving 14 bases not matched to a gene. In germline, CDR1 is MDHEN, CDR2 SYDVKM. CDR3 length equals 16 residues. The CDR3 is CASSPQGASGSPEQYF. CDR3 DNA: TGTGCCAGCAGCCCTCAGGGGGCTAGCGGGAGTCCCGAGCAGTACTTC.

CDR3 in DNA: TGCGCCAGCAGCTTGGAAAGGGCGGGCACTGAAGCTTTCTTT. Residues: CASSLERAGTEAFF. This sequence joins TRBV5-1 and TRBJ1-1, with D hard to call. Germline CDR1 SGHRS, CDR2 YFSETQ. The CDR3 loop spans 14 amino acids. The V gene lost 0 bases and the J gene lost 4 bases, with 10 bases spanning the gap. The entire variable domain, with the rest obtained from reference TRBV5-1 and TRBJ1-1, is as follows: KAGVTQTPRYLIKTRGQQVTLSCSPISGHRSVSWYQQTPGQGLQFLFEYFSETQRNKGNFPGRFSGRQFSNSRSEMNVSTLELGDSALYLCASSLERAGTEAFFGQGTRLTVV.

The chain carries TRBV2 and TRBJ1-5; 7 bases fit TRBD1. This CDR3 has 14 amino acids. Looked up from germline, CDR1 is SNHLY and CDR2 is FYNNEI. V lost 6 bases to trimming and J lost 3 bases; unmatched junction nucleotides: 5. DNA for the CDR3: TGTGCCAGCAGGGAGACAGGGAACAATCAGCCCCAGCATTTT. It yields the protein CASRETGNNQPQHF.

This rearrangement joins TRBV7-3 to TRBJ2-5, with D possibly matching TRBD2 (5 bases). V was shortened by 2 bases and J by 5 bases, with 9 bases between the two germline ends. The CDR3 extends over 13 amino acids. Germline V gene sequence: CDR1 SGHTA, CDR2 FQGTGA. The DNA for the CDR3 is TGTGCCAGCAGCTTACGTCGGGGTGAGACCCAGTACTTC. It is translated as CASSLRRGETQYF.

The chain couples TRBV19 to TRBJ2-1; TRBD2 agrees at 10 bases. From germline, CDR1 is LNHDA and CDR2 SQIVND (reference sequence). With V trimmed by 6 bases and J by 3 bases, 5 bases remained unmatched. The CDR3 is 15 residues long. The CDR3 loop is CASRKAGGLYNEQFF. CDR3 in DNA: TGTGCCAGTAGGAAAGCGGGAGGGCTCTACAATGAGCAGTTCTTC.

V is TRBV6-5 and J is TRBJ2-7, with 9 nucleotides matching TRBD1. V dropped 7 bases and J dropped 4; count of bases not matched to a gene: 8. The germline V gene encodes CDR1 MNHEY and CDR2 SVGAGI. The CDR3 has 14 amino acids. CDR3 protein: CASTPTGGVYEQYF. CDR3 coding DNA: TGTGCCAGCACCCCGACAGGGGGGGTTTACGAGCAGTACTTC.

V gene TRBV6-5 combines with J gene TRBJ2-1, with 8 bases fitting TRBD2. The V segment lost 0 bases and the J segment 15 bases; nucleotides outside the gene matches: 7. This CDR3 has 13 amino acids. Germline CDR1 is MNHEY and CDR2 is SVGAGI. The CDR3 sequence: CASSYSEREFRFF. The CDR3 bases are TGTGCCAGCAGTTACTCCGAGCGGGAGTTTCGGTTCTTC.

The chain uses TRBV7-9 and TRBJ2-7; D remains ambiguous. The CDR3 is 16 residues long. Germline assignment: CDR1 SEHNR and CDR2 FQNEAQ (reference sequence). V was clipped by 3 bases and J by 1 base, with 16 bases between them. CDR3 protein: CASSLASHFNSYEQYF. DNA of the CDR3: TGTGCCAGCAGCTTGGCCTCCCATTTTAATTCCTACGAGCAGTACTTC.

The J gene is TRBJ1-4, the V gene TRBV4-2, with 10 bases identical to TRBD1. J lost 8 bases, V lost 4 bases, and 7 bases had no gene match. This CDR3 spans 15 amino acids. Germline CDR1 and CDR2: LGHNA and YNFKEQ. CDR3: CASSPPGTGAEKLFF. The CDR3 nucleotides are TGTGCCAGCAGCCCACCCGGGACAGGGGCGGAAAAACTGTTTTTT.